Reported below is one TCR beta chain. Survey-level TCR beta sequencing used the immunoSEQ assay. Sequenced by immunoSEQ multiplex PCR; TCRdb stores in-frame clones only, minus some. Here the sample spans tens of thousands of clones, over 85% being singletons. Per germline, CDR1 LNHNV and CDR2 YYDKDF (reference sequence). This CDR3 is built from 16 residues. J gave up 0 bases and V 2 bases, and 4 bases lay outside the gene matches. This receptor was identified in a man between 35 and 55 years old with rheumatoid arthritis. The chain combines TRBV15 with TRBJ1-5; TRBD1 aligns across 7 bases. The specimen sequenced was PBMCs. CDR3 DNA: TGTGCCACCAGCAGAACGACAGGGAGTAGCAATCAGCCCCAGCATTTT. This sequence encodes CATSRTTGSSNQPQHF.